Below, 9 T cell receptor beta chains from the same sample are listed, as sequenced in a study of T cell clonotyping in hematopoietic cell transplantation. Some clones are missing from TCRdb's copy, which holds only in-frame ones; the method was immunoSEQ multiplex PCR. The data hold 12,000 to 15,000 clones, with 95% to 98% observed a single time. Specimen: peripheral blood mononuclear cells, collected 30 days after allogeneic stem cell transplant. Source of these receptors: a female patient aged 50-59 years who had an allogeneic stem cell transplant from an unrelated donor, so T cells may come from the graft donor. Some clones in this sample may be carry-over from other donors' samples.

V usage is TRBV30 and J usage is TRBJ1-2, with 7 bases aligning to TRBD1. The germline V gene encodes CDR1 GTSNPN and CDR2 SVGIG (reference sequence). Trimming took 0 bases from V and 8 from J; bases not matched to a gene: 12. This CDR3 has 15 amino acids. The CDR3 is CAWSVAGQTLGGYTF. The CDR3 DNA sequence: TGTGCCTGGAGTGTAGCGGGACAGACCCTCGGGGGCTACACCTTC.

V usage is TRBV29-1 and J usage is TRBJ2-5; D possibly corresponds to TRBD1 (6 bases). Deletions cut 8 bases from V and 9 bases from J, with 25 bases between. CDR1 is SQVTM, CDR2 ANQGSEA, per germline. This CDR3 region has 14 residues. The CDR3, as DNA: TGCAGCTTCTCCGCGGACAGTGATACATGGGCCCAGTACTTC. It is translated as CSFSADSDTWAQYF. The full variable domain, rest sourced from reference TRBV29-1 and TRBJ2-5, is SAVISQKPSRDICQRGTSLTIQCQVDSQVTMMFWYRQQPGQSLTLIATANQGSEATYESGFVIDKFPISRPNLTFSTLTVSNMSPEDSSIYLCSFSADSDTWAQYFGPGTRLLVL.

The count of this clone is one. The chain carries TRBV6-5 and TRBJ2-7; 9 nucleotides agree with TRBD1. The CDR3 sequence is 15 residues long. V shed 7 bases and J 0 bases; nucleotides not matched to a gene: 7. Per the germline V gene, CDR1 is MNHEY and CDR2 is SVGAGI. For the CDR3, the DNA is TGTGCCAGCAATAGCCGGACAGGGGCCTCCTACGAGCAGTACTTC. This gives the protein CASNSRTGASYEQYF.

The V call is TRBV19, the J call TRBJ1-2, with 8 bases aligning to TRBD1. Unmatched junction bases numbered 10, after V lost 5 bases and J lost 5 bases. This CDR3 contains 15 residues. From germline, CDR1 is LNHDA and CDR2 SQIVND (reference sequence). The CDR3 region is CASSLDWRQGYGYTF. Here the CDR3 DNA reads TGTGCCAGTAGTCTCGATTGGAGACAGGGGTATGGCTACACCTTC.

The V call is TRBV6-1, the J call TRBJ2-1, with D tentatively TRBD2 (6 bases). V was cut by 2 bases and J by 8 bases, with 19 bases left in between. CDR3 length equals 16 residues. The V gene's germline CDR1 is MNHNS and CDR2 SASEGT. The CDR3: CASSENGVGLAYEQFF. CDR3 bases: TGTGCCAGCAGTGAAAACGGTGTCGGGCTAGCGTATGAGCAGTTCTTC.

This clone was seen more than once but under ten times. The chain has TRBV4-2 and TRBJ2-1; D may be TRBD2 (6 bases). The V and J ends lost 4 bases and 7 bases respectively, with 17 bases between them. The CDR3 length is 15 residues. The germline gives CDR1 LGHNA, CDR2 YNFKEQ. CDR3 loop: CASSRPEGQLNEQFF. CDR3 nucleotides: TGTGCCAGCAGCCGCCCGGAGGGGCAGCTTAATGAGCAGTTCTTC.

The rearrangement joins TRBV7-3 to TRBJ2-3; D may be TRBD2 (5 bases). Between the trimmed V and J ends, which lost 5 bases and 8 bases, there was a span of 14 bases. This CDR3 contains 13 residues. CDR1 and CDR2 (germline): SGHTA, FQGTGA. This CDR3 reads CASSPRGRPTQYF. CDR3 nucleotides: TGTGCCAGCAGCCCTCGAGGGCGTCCTACGCAGTATTTT.

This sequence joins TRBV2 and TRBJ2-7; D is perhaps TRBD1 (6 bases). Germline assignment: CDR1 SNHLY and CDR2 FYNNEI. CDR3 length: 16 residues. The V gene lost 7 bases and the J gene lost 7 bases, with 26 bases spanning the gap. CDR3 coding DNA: TGTGCCAGCACCCTACTCTCGACAGGCCCCGAGTCAGAGCAGTACTTC. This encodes CASTLLSTGPESEQYF. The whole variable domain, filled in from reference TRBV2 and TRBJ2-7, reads EPEVTQTPSHQVTQMGQEVILRCVPISNHLYFYWYRQILGQKVEFLVSFYNNEISEKSEIFDDQFSVERPDGSNFTLKIRSTKLEDSAMYFCASTLLSTGPESEQYFGPGTRLTVT.

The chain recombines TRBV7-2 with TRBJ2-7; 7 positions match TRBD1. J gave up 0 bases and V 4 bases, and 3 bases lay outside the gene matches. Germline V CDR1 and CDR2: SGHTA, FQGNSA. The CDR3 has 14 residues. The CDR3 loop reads CASSSDRYSYEQYF. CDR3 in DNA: TGTGCCAGCAGCTCGGACAGGTACTCCTACGAGCAGTACTTC.